A selection of T cell receptor beta chains follows, all from one sample in a study of blood T cell repertoires in COVID-19. The data were produced by immunoSEQ multiplex PCR, yet TCRdb's version contains in-frame clones alone and is incomplete. This repertoire shows about 280,000 clones, roughly 89% found once; its top ten account for about 6%. Sample: PBMCs or T cells enriched from blood (not recorded which). The receptors were gathered from a woman aged 40 to 50 who had recovered from COVID-19. Each CDR3 is given with its conserved first and last residue. The order of the fields is clone size, D gene, V gene, J gene, CDR3 protein, CDR3 DNA. D genes are given only for firm matches. Only some rows state a clone size, as once, few, many or a class for expanded clones.

-	TRBD1	TRBV18	TRBJ2-7	CASSPGTGVYEQYF	TGTGCCAGCTCGCCCGGGACAGGGGTCTACGAGCAGTACTTC
-	-	TRBV29-1	TRBJ1-4	CSVGASRGTNEKLFF	TGCAGCGTTGGGGCCTCAAGAGGGACTAATGAAAAACTGTTTTTT
-	TRBD2	TRBV7-6	TRBJ2-3	CASSPGASGRGADTQYF	TGTGCCAGCAGCCCCGGGGCTAGCGGGAGGGGCGCAGATACGCAGTATTTT
-	TRBD1	TRBV3-1/TRBV3-2	TRBJ2-7	CASSITGQGVSEQYF	TGTGCCAGCAGCATAACGGGACAGGGGGTGTCGGAGCAGTACTTC
-	-	TRBV27	TRBJ1-4	CASSLSDPRGEKLFF	TGTGCCAGCAGTTTATCAGACCCTAGGGGGGAAAAACTGTTTTTT
few	-	TRBV19	TRBJ1-3	CASSMSPGGTGNTIYF	TGTGCCAGTAGTATGTCACCCGGGGGAACTGGAAACACCATATATTTT
-	TRBD2	TRBV28	TRBJ2-1	CASRPTSGRDNEQFF	TGTGCCAGCAGACCGACTAGCGGGAGGGACAATGAGCAGTTCTTC
-	-	TRBV6-5	TRBJ2-3	CASSTRLSSTDTQYF	TGTGCCAGCAGTACCCGACTCTCTAGCACAGATACGCAGTATTTT
-	TRBD1	TRBV28	TRBJ1-2	CASTSPVGQGATYGYTF	TGTGCCAGCACTTCACCCGTTGGACAGGGGGCGACCTATGGCTACACCTTC
-	-	TRBV4-1	TRBJ1-2	CASSQETAGNYGYTF	TGCGCCAGCAGCCAAGAGACAGCGGGGAACTATGGCTACACCTTC
-	-	TRBV28	TRBJ2-7	CASGPGRRVYEQYF	TGTGCCAGCGGGCCAGGGCGCCGGGTCTACGAGCAGTACTTC
-	TRBD2	TRBV11-1	TRBJ2-1	CASSLWREGEQFF	TGTGCCAGCAGCTTATGGCGGGAGGGTGAGCAGTTCTTC
-	-	TRBV11-2	TRBJ2-7	CASSPNGGDYEQYF	TGTGCCAGCAGCCCTAACGGGGGAGACTACGAGCAGTACTTC
-	TRBD1	TRBV5-1	TRBJ1-5	CASSPTPRGQGNQPQHF	TGCGCCAGCAGCCCCACCCCCCGCGGACAGGGGAATCAGCCCCAGCATTTT
few	TRBD1	TRBV7-3	TRBJ2-1	CASSPGQGTYNEQFF	TGTGCCAGCAGCCCCGGACAGGGGACCTACAATGAGCAGTTCTTC
-	TRBD1	TRBV28	TRBJ1-1	CASSGGTGGRAEAFF	TGTGCCAGCAGTGGCGGGACAGGGGGTAGAGCGGAAGCTTTCTTT
once	-	TRBV28	TRBJ2-7	CASSSYTESPYEQYF	TGTGCCAGCAGTTCGTACACAGAATCTCCTTACGAGCAGTACTTC
-	TRBD2	TRBV3-1/TRBV3-2	TRBJ2-7	CASSPIGGGYEQYF	TGTGCCAGCAGCCCGATCGGGGGGGGCTACGAGCAGTACTTC
once	TRBD2	TRBV3-1/TRBV3-2	TRBJ2-1	CASSPIAGNEQFF	TGTGCCAGCAGCCCAATAGCGGGCAATGAGCAGTTCTTC
-	TRBD1	TRBV7-2	TRBJ1-1	CASSAGQGNTEAFF	TGTGCCAGCAGCGCGGGACAGGGAAACACTGAAGCTTTCTTT
-	-	TRBV9	TRBJ1-4	CASSPDVRQGYEKLFF	TGTGCCAGCAGCCCGGACGTCCGGCAGGGTTATGAAAAACTGTTTTTT
-	-	TRBV24-1	TRBJ2-5	CATSERGTVYQETQYF	TGTGCCACCAGTGAGCGCGGGACAGTGTACCAAGAGACCCAGTACTTC
few	-	TRBV5-4	TRBJ1-2	CASSWGMGGYTF	TGTGCCAGCAGCTGGGGCATGGGTGGCTACACCTTC
-	TRBD2	TRBV7-2	TRBJ2-5	CASSPMLAGGQETQYF	TGTGCCAGCAGCCCCATGCTAGCGGGAGGGCAAGAGACCCAGTACTTC
few	-	TRBV4-1	TRBJ2-2	CASSPSNTGELFF	TGCGCCAGCAGCCCCTCGAACACCGGGGAGCTGTTTTTT
-	TRBD1	TRBV2	TRBJ2-5	CASSTDRAETQYF	TGTGCCAGCAGTACGGACAGGGCGGAGACCCAGTACTTC
-	TRBD2	TRBV7-2	TRBJ2-1	CASSFGTSGSLGQFF	TGTGCCAGCAGTTTCGGGACTAGCGGGTCTCTTGGGCAGTTCTTC
-	-	TRBV7-8	TRBJ2-1	CASSGGRGSYNEQFF	TGTGCCAGCAGCGGGGGGCGGGGGTCCTACAATGAGCAGTTCTTC
-	TRBD2	TRBV27	TRBJ2-1	CASSGLAGLGDSWFF	TGTGCCAGCAGTGGACTAGCGGGCTTAGGGGATTCGTGGTTCTTC
-	TRBD2	TRBV24-1	TRBJ2-1	CATSDPTPGLATYNEQFF	TGTGCCACCAGTGATCCTACCCCGGGACTAGCCACCTACAATGAGCAGTTCTTC
-	TRBD1	TRBV15	TRBJ2-3	CATSRSPRDRGGDTQYF	TGTGCCACCAGCAGATCCCCTAGGGACAGGGGGGGAGATACGCAGTATTTT
-	-	TRBV11-1	TRBJ2-5	CASSPGAGRETQYF	TGTGCCAGCAGCCCTGGGGCCGGCAGAGAGACCCAGTACTTC
-	TRBD1	TRBV7-9	TRBJ1-2	CASSLVPRAGGYGYTF	TGTGCCAGCAGCTTAGTACCCCGGGCAGGGGGCTATGGCTACACCTTC
-	-	TRBV28	TRBJ1-4	CASTLRDSYEKLFF	TGTGCCAGCACACTCCGGGACTCGTATGAAAAACTGTTTTTT
-	-	TRBV7-8	TRBJ1-6	CASSLGQRISPLHF	TGTGCCAGCAGCTTAGGACAGCGTATTTCACCCCTCCACTTT